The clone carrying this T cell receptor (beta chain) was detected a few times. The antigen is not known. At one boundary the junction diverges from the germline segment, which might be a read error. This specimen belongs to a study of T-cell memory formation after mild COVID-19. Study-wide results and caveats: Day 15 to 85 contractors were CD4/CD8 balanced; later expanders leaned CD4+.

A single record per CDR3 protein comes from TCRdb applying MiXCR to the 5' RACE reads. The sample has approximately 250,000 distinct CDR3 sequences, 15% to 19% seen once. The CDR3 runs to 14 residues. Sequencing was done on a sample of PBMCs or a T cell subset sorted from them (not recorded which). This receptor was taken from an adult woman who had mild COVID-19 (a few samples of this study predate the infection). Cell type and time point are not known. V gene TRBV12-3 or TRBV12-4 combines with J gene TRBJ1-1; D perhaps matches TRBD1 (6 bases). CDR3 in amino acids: CASSSRGGNAEAFF. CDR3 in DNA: TGTGCCAGCAGTTCCAGGGGAGGGAACGCTGAAGCTTTCTTT.